This T cell receptor (beta chain) was documented in a study of cytomegalovirus exposure and HLA in healthy donors. Study-wide background: Unique TCR beta sequences numbering 117 million came from about 179 million T cells in an earlier analysis. Study-wide points: It was reported that TCR beta sequences correctly inferred the HLA-A and HLA-B alleles for most subjects. Both high specificity and high sensitivity reportedly marked the classifier's diagnosis of cytomegalovirus status. Researchers reported in a later analysis that a missense DCLRE1C variant was tied to TCR beta V- and J-gene trimming.

This clone has more than one count but fewer than ten. No antigen is known for it. Primers: 60 Vbeta forward and 13 Jbeta reverse. Libraries were prepared by immunoSEQ multiplex PCR; TCRdb keeps only in-frame clonotypes and omits some of them. The repertoire includes roughly 69,000 clones, approximately 71% of them detected once, and 4.5% to 5.5% sits in the top ten. The material sequenced was PBMCs. This TCR derives from a man between 50 and 59 years old in good health and CMV-seronegative.

The CDR3 coding sequence is TGTGCCATCAGCCCGACAGTTGGTGGCTACACCTTC. Translating it yields CAISPTVGGYTF. V usage is TRBV10-3 and J usage is TRBJ1-2, with a tentative D call TRBD1 (5 bases). Germline-derived CDR1 and CDR2 are ENHRY and SYGVKD. V was shortened by 6 bases and J by 7 bases, with 12 bases between the two germline ends. CDR3 length: 12 residues.